The present T cell receptor (beta chain) was sequenced within a study of T cells after yellow fever vaccination. Study-level results: Boosting was followed by the reappearance of most primary-vaccination clones (approximately 95% CD4, roughly 90% CD8).

Trimming cost V 4 bases and J 0 bases; bases outside gene matches: 5. This CDR3 contains 16 residues. From germline, CDR1 is SGHVS and CDR2 FNYEAQ. There are a few counts of this clonotype. No antigen is known for it. Via MiXCR, TCRdb re-called the 5' RACE reads, giving one row per CDR3 protein. The data show hundreds of thousands of distinct CDR3 sequences, about a sixth seen once. The TCR sequence derives from a man aged 18 to 30 who received the YFV17D yellow fever vaccine. The chain couples TRBV7-6 to TRBJ2-2, with 7 bases identical to TRBD1. Sequenced here: PBMCs, sampled 5 days after the first yellow fever vaccination. CDR3 bases: TGTGCCAGCAGCTCAAGCGACAGGGCGAACACCGGGGAGCTGTTTTTT. It encodes CASSSSDRANTGELFF.